These T cell receptor beta chains were read from a single sample in a study of neurological immune-mediated disorders. One entry per CDR3 protein, called by TCRdb with MiXCR from the 5' RACE reads. Found here are 55,000 to 70,000 distinct CDR3 sequences, approximately 10% of them singletons; the top ten hold 1.5% to 2%. Sequencing used PBMCs. These receptors all stem from a man in his sixties in good health. The conserved cysteine and the conserved F or W are not part of the CDR3 here. The order of the fields is D gene, V gene, CDR3 protein. D genes are given only for firm matches.

TRBD1 TRBV20-1 SAEERGTGAYEQY
NA TRBV9 ASSVEGSRGYT
NA TRBV12-3/TRBV12-4 ASSDRRRGRGGYT
NA TRBV7-2 ASSLRRVYNSPLH
TRBD1 TRBV20-1 SARVQGWSTEAF
TRBD1 TRBV20-1 SARGPSGQVGGNQPQH
NA TRBV9 ARSDRGHTQY
NA TRBV20-1 SARDLRISYRDTEAF
NA TRBV7-9 ASQGPRAEAF
NA TRBV7-2 ASSYSYRGTDTQY
NA TRBV28 ASSAGRNTEAF
NA TRBV20-1 SAADRTTNYGYT
TRBD1 TRBV7-2 ASSGKGASSYNEQF
NA TRBV20-1 RTEPNTEAF
NA TRBV7-2 ASIPWVETQY
TRBD1 TRBV5-1 ASSLGQRTLNTEAF